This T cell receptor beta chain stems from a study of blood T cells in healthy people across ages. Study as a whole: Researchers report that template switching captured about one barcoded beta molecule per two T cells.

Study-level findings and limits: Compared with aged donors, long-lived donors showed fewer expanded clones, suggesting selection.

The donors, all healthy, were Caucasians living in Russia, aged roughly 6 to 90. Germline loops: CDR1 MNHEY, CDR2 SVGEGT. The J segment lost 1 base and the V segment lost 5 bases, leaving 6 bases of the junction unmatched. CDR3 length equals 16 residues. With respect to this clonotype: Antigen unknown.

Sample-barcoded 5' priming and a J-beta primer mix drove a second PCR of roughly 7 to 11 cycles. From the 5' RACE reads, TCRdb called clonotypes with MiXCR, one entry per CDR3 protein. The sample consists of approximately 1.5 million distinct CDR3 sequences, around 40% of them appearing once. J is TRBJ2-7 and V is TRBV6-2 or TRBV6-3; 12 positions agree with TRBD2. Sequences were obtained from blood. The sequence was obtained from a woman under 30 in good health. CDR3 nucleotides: TGTGCCAGCAGTCCGCTGACTAGCGGGGGTTCCTACGAGCAGTACTTC. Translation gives CASSPLTSGGSYEQYF.